The rows below give T cell receptor beta chains drawn from one sample of a study of blood T cell repertoires in COVID-19. Here immunoSEQ multiplex PCR was the method, and the copy in TCRdb shows in-frame clones only, minus some. The profile shows some 290,000 clones, 83% of them singletons. The sequenced sample was peripheral blood. The receptors here all came from a man aged 55 to 69 who had recovered from COVID-19. Each CDR3 is given with its conserved first and last residue. Fields, in order: CDR3 protein, CDR3 DNA, J gene, clone size, V gene, D gene. The D gene is left open where the match is weak. The size entry is marked missing in some rows and otherwise reads once, few, many or a size class.

cdr3_aa: CASSRQTGTNYGYTF
cdr3_nt: TGTGCCAGCAGCAGGCAGACAGGGACTAACTATGGCTACACCTTC
j_call: TRBJ1-2
clone_size: -
v_call: TRBV5-4
d_call: TRBD1

cdr3_aa: CASSQLVSDTQYF
cdr3_nt: TGTGCCAGCAGCCAACTAGTGTCAGATACGCAGTATTTT
j_call: TRBJ2-3
clone_size: -
v_call: TRBV12-3/TRBV12-4
d_call: -

cdr3_aa: CASSPDTIASTEAFF
cdr3_nt: TGTGCCAGCAGTCCTGACACCATTGCGAGCACTGAAGCTTTCTTT
j_call: TRBJ1-1
clone_size: -
v_call: TRBV28
d_call: -

cdr3_aa: CASSTVTSREDTQYF
cdr3_nt: TGTGCCAGTAGTACTGTGACATCCCGAGAGGATACGCAGTATTTT
j_call: TRBJ2-3
clone_size: -
v_call: TRBV19
d_call: -

cdr3_aa: CSVEIQGSEKLFF
cdr3_nt: TGCAGCGTTGAGATCCAGGGTTCTGAAAAACTGTTTTTT
j_call: TRBJ1-4
clone_size: -
v_call: TRBV29-1
d_call: -

cdr3_aa: CATSTGGQGESGYTF
cdr3_nt: TGTGCCACCAGCACAGGGGGACAGGGGGAGAGTGGCTACACCTTC
j_call: TRBJ1-2
clone_size: -
v_call: TRBV15
d_call: TRBD1

cdr3_aa: CSVELTGLNTEAFF
cdr3_nt: TGCAGCGTTGAGCTGACAGGCCTGAACACTGAAGCTTTCTTT
j_call: TRBJ1-1
clone_size: few
v_call: TRBV29-1
d_call: -

cdr3_aa: CASSSGTGDGYTF
cdr3_nt: TGTGCCAGCAGCTCAGGGACAGGGGATGGCTACACCTTC
j_call: TRBJ1-2
clone_size: few
v_call: TRBV9
d_call: TRBD1

cdr3_aa: CASSGIASGGPTDTQYF
cdr3_nt: TGTGCCAGCAGCGGGATAGCGTCGGGGGGGCCCACAGATACGCAGTATTTT
j_call: TRBJ2-3
clone_size: -
v_call: TRBV7-6
d_call: TRBD2

cdr3_aa: CASSSTGTSRTDTQYF
cdr3_nt: TGTGCCAGCAGTTCGACGGGGACTAGCCGAACAGATACGCAGTATTTT
j_call: TRBJ2-3
clone_size: -
v_call: TRBV5-6
d_call: TRBD2

cdr3_aa: CASSPRDRAPIEQFF
cdr3_nt: TGTGCCAGCAGCCCCCGGGACAGGGCCCCAATAGAGCAGTTCTTC
j_call: TRBJ2-1
clone_size: -
v_call: TRBV14
d_call: TRBD1

cdr3_aa: CASSTGQGASGYTF
cdr3_nt: TGTGCCAGCAGCACCGGACAGGGGGCCTCTGGCTACACCTTC
j_call: TRBJ1-2
clone_size: -
v_call: TRBV21-1
d_call: -

cdr3_aa: CASSFRGTATEAFF
cdr3_nt: TGTGCCAGCAGTTTTCGCGGGACAGCCACTGAAGCTTTCTTT
j_call: TRBJ1-1
clone_size: -
v_call: TRBV28
d_call: TRBD1

cdr3_aa: CASTWTSGPYNEQFF
cdr3_nt: TGTGCCAGCACCTGGACTAGCGGACCCTACAATGAGCAGTTCTTC
j_call: TRBJ2-1
clone_size: -
v_call: TRBV18
d_call: TRBD2

cdr3_aa: CASSTLSGGIGKLFF
cdr3_nt: TGTGCCAGTAGTACCCTCTCGGGAGGGATTGGAAAACTGTTTTTT
j_call: TRBJ1-4
clone_size: -
v_call: TRBV19
d_call: -